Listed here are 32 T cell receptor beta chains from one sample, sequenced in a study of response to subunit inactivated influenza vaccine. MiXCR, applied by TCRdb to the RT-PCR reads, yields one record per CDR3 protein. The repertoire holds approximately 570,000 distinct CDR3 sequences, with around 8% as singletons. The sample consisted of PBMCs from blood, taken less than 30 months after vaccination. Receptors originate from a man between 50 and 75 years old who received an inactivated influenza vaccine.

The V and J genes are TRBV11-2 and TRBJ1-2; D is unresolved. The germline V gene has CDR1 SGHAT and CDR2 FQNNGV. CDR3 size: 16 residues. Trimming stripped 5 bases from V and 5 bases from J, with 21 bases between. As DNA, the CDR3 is TGTGCCAGCAGCCGGACCGGAGCGTCGGGCCGGTATGGCTACACCTTC. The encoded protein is CASSRTGASGRYGYTF.

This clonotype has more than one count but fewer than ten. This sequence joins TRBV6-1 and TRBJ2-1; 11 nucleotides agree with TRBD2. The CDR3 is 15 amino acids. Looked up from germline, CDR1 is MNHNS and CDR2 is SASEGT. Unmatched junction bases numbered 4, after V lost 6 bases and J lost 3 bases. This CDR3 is CASRVAGGGYNEQFF. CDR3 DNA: TGTGCCAGCAGGGTAGCGGGAGGGGGCTACAATGAGCAGTTCTTC.

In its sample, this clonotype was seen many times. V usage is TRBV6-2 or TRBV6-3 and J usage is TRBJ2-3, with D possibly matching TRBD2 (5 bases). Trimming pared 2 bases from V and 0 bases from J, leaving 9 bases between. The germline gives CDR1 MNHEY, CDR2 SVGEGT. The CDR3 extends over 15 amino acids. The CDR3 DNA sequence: TGTGCCAGCAGTTACATAGGCGGGAGCACAGATACGCAGTATTTT. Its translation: CASSYIGGSTDTQYF.

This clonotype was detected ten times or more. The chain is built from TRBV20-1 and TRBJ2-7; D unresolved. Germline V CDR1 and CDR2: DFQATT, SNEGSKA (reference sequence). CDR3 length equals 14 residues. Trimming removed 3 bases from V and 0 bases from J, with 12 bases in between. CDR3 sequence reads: CSASPGSNSYEQYF. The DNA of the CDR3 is TGCAGTGCTAGTCCCGGCTCTAACTCCTACGAGCAGTACTTC.

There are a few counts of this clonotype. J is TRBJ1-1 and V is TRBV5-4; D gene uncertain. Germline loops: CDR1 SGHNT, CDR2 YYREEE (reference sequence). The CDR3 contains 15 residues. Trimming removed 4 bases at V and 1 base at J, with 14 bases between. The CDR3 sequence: CASSRVEPGNTEAFF. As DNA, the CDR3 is TGTGCCAGCAGCCGTGTCGAGCCAGGGAACACTGAAGCTTTCTTT.

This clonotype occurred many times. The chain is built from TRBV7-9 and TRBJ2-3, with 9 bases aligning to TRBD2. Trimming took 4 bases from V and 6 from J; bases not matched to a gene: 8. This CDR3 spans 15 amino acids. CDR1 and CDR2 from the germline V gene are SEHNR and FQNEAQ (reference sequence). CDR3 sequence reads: CASSYRLAGADTQYF. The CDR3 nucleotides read TGTGCCAGCAGCTACAGATTAGCGGGAGCGGATACGCAGTATTTT. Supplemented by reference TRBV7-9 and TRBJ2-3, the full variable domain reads DTGVSQNPRHKITKRGQNVTFRCDPISEHNRLYWYRQTLGQGPEFLTYFQNEAQLEKSRLLSDRFSAERPKGSFSTLEIQRTEQGDSAMYLCASSYRLAGADTQYFGPGTRLTVL.

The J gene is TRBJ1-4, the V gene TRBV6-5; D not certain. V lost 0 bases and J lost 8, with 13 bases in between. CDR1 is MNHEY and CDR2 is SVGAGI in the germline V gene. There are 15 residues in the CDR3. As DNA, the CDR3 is TGTGCCAGCAGTTACTCGAGTAACCAGGTCGAAAAACTGTTTTTT. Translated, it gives CASSYSSNQVEKLFF.

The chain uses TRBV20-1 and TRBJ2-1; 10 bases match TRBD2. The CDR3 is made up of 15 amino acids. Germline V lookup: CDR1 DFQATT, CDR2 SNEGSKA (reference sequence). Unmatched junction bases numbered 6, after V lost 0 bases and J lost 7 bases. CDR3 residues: CSAREPGLATNEQFF. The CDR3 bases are TGCAGTGCTAGAGAACCGGGACTAGCGACAAATGAGCAGTTCTTC.

The CDR3 loop is CASSPQDRVGNEQFF. The CDR3, as DNA: TGTGCCAGCTCACCGCAGGACAGGGTGGGCAATGAGCAGTTCTTC. J is TRBJ2-1 and V is TRBV18, with 8 bases fitting TRBD1. CDR1 KGHSH and CDR2 LQKENI come from the germline V gene. The CDR3 contains 15 residues. Losses at the gene ends were 3 bases for V and 6 bases for J; bases not matched to a gene: 7.

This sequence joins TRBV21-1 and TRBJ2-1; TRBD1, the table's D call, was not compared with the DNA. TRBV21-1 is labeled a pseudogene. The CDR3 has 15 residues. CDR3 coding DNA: TGTGCCAGCGGGACAGGGACGCGAATATCTAATGAGAAGTTCTTC. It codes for CASGTGTRISNEKFF.

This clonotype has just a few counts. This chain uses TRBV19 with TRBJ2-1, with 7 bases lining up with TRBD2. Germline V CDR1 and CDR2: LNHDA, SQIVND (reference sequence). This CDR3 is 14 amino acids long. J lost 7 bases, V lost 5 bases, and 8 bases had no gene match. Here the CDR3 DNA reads TGTGCCAGTAGTCTTTGGACTAGTCGGAATGAGCAGTTCTTC. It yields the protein CASSLWTSRNEQFF. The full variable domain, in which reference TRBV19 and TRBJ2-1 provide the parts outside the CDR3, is DGGITQSPKYLFRKEGQNVTLSCEQNLNHDAMYWYRQDPGQGLRLIYYSQIVNDFQKGDIAEGYSVSREKKESFPLTVTSAQKNPTAFYLCASSLWTSRNEQFFGPGTRLTVL.

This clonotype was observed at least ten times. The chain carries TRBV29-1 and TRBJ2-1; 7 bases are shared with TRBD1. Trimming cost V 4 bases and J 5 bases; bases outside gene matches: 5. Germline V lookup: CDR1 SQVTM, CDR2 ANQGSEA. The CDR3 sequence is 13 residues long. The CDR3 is CSVGDRLNNEQFF. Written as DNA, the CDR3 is TGCAGCGTTGGGGACAGACTGAACAATGAGCAGTTCTTC.

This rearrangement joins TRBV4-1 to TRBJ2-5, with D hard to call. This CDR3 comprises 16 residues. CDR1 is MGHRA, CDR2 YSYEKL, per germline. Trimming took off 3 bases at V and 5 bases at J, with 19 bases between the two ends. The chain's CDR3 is CASSHPSLRNRETQYF. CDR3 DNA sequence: TGCGCCAGCAGCCACCCTTCTCTGAGAAACCGGGAGACCCAGTACTTC.

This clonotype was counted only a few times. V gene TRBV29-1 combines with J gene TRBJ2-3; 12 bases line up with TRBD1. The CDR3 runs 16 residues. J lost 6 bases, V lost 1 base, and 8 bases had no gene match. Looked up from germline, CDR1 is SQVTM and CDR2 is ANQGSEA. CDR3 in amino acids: CSVEGGGQGATDTQYF. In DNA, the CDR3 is TGCAGCGTTGAAGGAGGGGGACAGGGGGCTACTGATACGCAGTATTTT.

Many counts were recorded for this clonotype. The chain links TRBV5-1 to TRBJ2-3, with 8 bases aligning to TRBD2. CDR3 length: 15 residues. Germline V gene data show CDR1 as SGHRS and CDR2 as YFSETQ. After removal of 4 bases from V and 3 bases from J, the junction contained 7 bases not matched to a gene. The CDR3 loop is CASSPALAGTDTQYF. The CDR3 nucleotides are TGCGCCAGCAGCCCGGCATTAGCGGGAACAGATACGCAGTATTTT.

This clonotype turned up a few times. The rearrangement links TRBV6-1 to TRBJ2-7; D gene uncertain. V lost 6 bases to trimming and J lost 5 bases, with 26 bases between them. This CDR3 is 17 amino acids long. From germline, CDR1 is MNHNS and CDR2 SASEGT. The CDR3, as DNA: TGTGCCAGCAGCCCCGGATATACCCATGCCCGCACGAACGAGCAGTACTTC. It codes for CASSPGYTHARTNEQYF.

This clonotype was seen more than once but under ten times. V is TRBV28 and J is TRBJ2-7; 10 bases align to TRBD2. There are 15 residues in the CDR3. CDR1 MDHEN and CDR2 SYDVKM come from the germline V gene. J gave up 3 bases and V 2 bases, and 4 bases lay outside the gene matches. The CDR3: CASSLLGLANYEQYF. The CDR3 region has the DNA TGTGCCAGCAGTTTACTGGGACTAGCGAACTACGAGCAGTACTTC.

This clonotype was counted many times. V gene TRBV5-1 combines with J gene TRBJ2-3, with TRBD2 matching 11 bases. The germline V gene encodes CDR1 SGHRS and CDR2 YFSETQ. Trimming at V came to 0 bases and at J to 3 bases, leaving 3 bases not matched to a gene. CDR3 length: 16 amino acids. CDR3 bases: TGCGCCAGCAGCTTGGCCCCTAGCGGGAGGACAGATACGCAGTATTTT. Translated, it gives CASSLAPSGRTDTQYF.

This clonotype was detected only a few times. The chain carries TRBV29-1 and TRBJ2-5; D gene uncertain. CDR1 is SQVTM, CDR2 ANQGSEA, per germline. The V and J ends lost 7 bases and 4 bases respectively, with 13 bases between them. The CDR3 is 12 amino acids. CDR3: CSGGVIRETQYF. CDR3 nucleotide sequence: TGCAGCGGAGGAGTCATTCGAGAGACCCAGTACTTC. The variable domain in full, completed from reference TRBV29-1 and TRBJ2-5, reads SAVISQKPSRDICQRGTSLTIQCQVDSQVTMMFWYRQQPGQSLTLIATANQGSEATYESGFVIDKFPISRPNLTFSTLTVSNMSPEDSSIYLCSGGVIRETQYFGPGTRLLVL.

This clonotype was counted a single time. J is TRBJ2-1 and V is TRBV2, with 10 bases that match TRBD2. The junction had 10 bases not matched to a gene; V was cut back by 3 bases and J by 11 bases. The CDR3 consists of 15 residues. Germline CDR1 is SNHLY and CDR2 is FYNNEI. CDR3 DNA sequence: TGTGCCAGCAGTGATCGAGCGGGGGGGCCCCTCAAGCAGTTCTTC. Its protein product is CASSDRAGGPLKQFF.

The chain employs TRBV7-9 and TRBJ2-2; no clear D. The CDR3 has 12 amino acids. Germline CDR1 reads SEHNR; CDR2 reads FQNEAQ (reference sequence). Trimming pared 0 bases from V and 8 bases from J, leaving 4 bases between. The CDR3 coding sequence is TGTGCCAGCAGCTTAGCGCTGGGGGAGCTGTTTTTT. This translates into CASSLALGELFF.

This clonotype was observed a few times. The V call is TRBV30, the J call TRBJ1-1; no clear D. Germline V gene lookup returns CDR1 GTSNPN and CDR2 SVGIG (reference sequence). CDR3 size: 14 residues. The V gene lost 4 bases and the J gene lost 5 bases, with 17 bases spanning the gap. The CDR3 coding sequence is TGTGCCTGGAAGCTGCCCTGGTCCAATACTGAAGCTTTCTTT. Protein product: CAWKLPWSNTEAFF.

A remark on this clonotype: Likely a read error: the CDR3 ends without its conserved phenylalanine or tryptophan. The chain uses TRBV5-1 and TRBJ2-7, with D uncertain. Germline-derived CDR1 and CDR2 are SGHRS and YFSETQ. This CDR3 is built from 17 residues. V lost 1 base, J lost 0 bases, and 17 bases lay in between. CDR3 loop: CASSLTLVGLGSYEQYS. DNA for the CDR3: TGCGCCAGCAGCTTGACCCTCGTAGGGCTAGGCTCCTACGAGCAGTACTCC.

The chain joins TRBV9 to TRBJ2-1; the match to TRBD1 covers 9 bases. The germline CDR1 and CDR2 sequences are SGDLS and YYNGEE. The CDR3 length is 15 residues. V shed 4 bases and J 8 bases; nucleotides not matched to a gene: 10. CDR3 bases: TGTGCCAGCAGCCCAACCGGGACAGGGCTACATGAGCAGTTCTTC. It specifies CASSPTGTGLHEQFF.

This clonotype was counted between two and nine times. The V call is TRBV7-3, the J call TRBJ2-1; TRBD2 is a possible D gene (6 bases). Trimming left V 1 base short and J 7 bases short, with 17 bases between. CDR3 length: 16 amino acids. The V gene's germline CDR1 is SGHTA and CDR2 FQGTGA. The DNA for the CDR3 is TGTGCCAGCAGCTTAATCCCGACGGGAGACGGTAATGAGCAGTTCTTC. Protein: CASSLIPTGDGNEQFF.

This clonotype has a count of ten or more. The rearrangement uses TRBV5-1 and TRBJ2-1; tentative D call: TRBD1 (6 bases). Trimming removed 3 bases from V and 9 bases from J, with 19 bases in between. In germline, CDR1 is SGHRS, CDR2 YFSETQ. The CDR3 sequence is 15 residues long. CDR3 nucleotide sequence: TGCGCCAGCAGCTCGGACTCTAGGGGGACGGGTGAGCAGTTCTTC. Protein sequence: CASSSDSRGTGEQFF.

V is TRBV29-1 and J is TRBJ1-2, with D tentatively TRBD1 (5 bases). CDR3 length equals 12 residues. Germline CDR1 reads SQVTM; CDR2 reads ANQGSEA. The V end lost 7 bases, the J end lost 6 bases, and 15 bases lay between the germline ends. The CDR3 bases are TGCAGCGCCGCGGGGCCCATCCATGGCTACACCTTC. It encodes CSAAGPIHGYTF. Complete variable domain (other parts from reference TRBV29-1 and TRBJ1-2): SAVISQKPSRDICQRGTSLTIQCQVDSQVTMMFWYRQQPGQSLTLIATANQGSEATYESGFVIDKFPISRPNLTFSTLTVSNMSPEDSSIYLCSAAGPIHGYTFGSGTRLTVV.

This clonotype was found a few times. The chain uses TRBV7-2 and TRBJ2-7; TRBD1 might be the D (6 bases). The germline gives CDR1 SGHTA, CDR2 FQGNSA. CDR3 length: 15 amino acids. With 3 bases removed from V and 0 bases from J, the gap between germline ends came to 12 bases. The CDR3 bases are TGTGCCAGCAGCTTTTTTGGACAGAGCTCCTACGAGCAGTACTTC. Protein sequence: CASSFFGQSSYEQYF.

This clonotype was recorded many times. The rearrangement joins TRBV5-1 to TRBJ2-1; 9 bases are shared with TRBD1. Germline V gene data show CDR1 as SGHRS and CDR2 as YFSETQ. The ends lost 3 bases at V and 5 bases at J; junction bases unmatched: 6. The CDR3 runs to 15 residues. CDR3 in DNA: TGCGCCAGCAGCTGGGCACAGGGGGCCAACAATGAGCAGTTCTTC. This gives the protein CASSWAQGANNEQFF.

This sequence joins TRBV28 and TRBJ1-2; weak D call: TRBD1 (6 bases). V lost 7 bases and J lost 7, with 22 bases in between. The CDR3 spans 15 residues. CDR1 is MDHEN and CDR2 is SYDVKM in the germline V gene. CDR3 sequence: CASMPPRRGATGYTF. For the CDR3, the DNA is TGTGCCAGCATGCCCCCCCGGCGGGGGGCGACTGGCTACACCTTC.

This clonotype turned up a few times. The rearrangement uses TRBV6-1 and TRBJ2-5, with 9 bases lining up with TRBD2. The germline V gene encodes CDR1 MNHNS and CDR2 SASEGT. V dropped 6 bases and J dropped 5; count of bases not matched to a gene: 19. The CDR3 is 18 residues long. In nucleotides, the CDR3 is TGTGCCAGCAGACTAACCCCCCCCAGCGGGGGGCCCGGGGAGACCCAGTACTTC. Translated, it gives CASRLTPPSGGPGETQYF.

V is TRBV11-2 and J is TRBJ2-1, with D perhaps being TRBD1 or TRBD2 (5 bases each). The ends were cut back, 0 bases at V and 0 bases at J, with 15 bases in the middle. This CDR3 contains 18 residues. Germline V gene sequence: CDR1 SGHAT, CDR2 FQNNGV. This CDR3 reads CASSLDRYGGRSYNEQFF. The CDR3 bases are TGTGCCAGCAGCTTAGATCGGTATGGGGGACGCTCCTACAATGAGCAGTTCTTC.